This record concerns one TCR beta chain sequence. Its antigen is unknown. The entry originates in a study of T cells after yellow fever vaccination. Study details: Where fractions had low cell numbers, libraries were prepared from them with the SMART-Seq v4 Ultra Low Input RNA kit.

This CDR3 has 15 amino acids. V dropped 1 base and J dropped 7; count of bases not matched to a gene: 5. The germline V gene has CDR1 PRHDT and CDR2 FYEKMQ (reference sequence). 5'RACE template switching generated TCR cDNA, adding a universal primer site and UMIs. A single record per CDR3 protein comes from TCRdb applying MiXCR to the 5' RACE reads. Among under 550,000 distinct CDR3 sequences listed, about a fifth were seen once. General observations from the study: Re-detected after boosting: most primary clones, almost 98% of CD4 and 75% to 90% of CD8. Abundant clonotypes from the bulk population could contaminate FACS-sorted repertoires.

Source: PBMCs, taken about 20 days after the first yellow fever vaccination. The sequence was obtained from a man aged 18 to 35 who received the YFV17D yellow fever vaccine. This chain connects TRBV13 to TRBJ2-2; 8 bases are a match to TRBD2. Here the CDR3 DNA reads TGTGCCAGCAGCTTAGTTGGACTAGCCGGCGGGGAGCTGTTTTTT. The encoded protein is CASSLVGLAGGELFF.